This T cell receptor beta chain was obtained from a study of tumor and adjacent non-tumor tissue in lung cancer. About the research overall: Stage I to III disease affected approximately 11 men and roughly 5 women aged about 31 to 80. Findings and caveats of the study: Significantly higher TCR diversity was found in tumor than normal lung. Normal lung showed higher cumulative top 100 clone frequency than tumor.

No cell sorting was done before RNA was extracted from the tissue. In the case of this clonotype: The antigen remains unidentified.

V lost 1 base and J lost 2, with 7 bases in between. The CDR3 length is 15 residues. CDR1 SGHRS and CDR2 YFSETQ come from the germline V gene. Three rounds of nested PCR, following a modified ARM-PCR protocol, produced the TCRbeta library. Via MiXCR, TCRdb re-called the multiplex PCR reads, giving one row per CDR3 protein. The profile shows 100,000 to 150,000 distinct CDR3 sequences, 60% to 70% of them singletons. The rearrangement links TRBV5-1 to TRBJ2-6; D remains unclear. The receptor was isolated from a man aged 30-40 years with non-small cell lung cancer. Sequencing was carried out using lung tumor tissue. DNA for the CDR3: TGCGCCAGCAGCTTGACGCAGACTGGGGCCAACGTCCTGACTTTC. Its protein product is CASSLTQTGANVLTF.